One sample yielded the 11 T cell receptor beta chains listed below, sequenced in a study of T-cell reconstitution after alpha-beta-depleted transplantation in children. The TCRbeta library was prepared with unique molecular identifiers. TCRdb re-analysed the PCR reads in MiXCR, keeping a single row per CDR3 protein. The sample consists of roughly 500,000 distinct CDR3 sequences, under 12% of them appearing once. The sequenced sample was PBMCs, obtained before TCRalphabeta/CD19-depleted stem cell transplant. These receptors were collected from a child between 2 and 9 years old with inherited bone marrow failure, due to receive a stem cell transplant.

Many counts were recorded for this clonotype. The chain employs TRBV5-1 and TRBJ1-1, with D hard to call. Trimming removed 0 bases from V and 4 bases from J, with 7 bases in between. Germline V gives CDR1 SGHRS, CDR2 YFSETQ. The CDR3 length is 13 residues. The DNA of the CDR3 is TGCGCCAGCAGCTTGGCGGAGGGCACTGAAGCTTTCTTT. It codes for CASSLAEGTEAFF.

Many counts were recorded for this clonotype. V gene TRBV6-7 combines with J gene TRBJ2-7, with TRBD1 identical over 8 bases. TRBV6-7 is an ORF; its function is uncertain. This CDR3 has 13 amino acids. The junction had 8 bases not matched to a gene; V was cut back by 8 bases and J by 5 bases. The CDR3 spells CASVCQGADEQYF. CDR3 DNA: TGTGCCAGCGTTTGCCAGGGGGCCGACGAGCAGTACTTC.

This clonotype was observed at least ten times. V and J are TRBV25-1 and TRBJ1-1; no definite D call. V shed 5 bases and J shed 1 base, with 5 bases lying between them. Germline CDR1 is MGHDK and CDR2 is SYGVNS. The CDR3 has 12 amino acids. CDR3 sequence: CASSTGNTEAFF. Written as DNA, the CDR3 is TGTGCCAGCAGTACGGGGAACACTGAAGCTTTCTTT.

The sample holds many counts of this clonotype. V gene TRBV5-1 combines with J gene TRBJ2-3, with D possibly TRBD1 on 6 matching bases. The CDR3 runs to 15 residues. Germline CDR1 SGHRS, CDR2 YFSETQ. V was pared by 0 bases and J by 4 bases, with 12 bases between. The DNA for the CDR3 is TGCGCCAGCAGCTTGGCTCTAGGACAGTCAGATACGCAGTATTTT. It is translated as CASSLALGQSDTQYF.

This clonotype was counted ten times or more. CDR3 sequence: CASSLALEAIKNIQYF. DNA of the CDR3: TGTGCCAGCAGTTTAGCGCTCGAAGCCATAAAAAACATTCAGTACTTC. The chain couples TRBV12-3 or TRBV12-4 to TRBJ2-4; no reliable D call. Between the trimmed V and J ends, which lost 0 bases and 4 bases, there was a span of 13 bases. This CDR3 has 16 amino acids.

The table lists this clonotype with many counts. The chain is built from TRBV29-1 and TRBJ1-2; D is ambiguous. V was shortened by 7 bases and J by 8 bases, with 20 bases between the two germline ends. In germline, CDR1 is SQVTM, CDR2 ANQGSEA. The CDR3 is 13 residues long. The CDR3 is CSAFRTDQRGYTF. In DNA form, the CDR3 reads TGCAGCGCCTTCCGGACCGACCAGCGGGGCTACACCTTC.

This clonotype has a count of ten or more. V gene TRBV28 combines with J gene TRBJ2-7; D is uncertain. Germline V CDR1 and CDR2: MDHEN, SYDVKM. This CDR3 contains 14 residues. Trimming removed 5 bases at V and 2 bases at J, with 13 bases between. CDR3 protein: CASSPYIDTYEQYF. The CDR3 bases are TGTGCCAGCAGTCCCTACATTGACACCTACGAGCAGTACTTC.

Of note for this clonotype: An end of the junction differs from the germline gene, which may be a read error. This chain connects TRBV5-6 to TRBJ2-7; 7 bases are a match to TRBD1. Germline CDR1 reads SGHDT; CDR2 reads YYEEEE. The CDR3 has 12 residues. The CDR3: CASSLDRSEQHF. The CDR3 nucleotides are TGTGCCAGCAGCCTGGACAGGAGCGAGCAGCACTTC.

This clonotype was counted at least ten times. This chain connects TRBV29-1 to TRBJ2-5, with D uncertain. The V gene lost 2 bases and the J gene lost 2 bases, with 9 bases spanning the gap. CDR1 SQVTM and CDR2 ANQGSEA come from the germline V gene. This CDR3 comprises 13 residues. The CDR3 region is CSVESAGQETQYF. DNA of the CDR3: TGCAGCGTTGAATCGGCAGGACAAGAGACCCAGTACTTC. Complete variable domain (other parts from reference TRBV29-1 and TRBJ2-5): SAVISQKPSRDICQRGTSLTIQCQVDSQVTMMFWYRQQPGQSLTLIATANQGSEATYESGFVIDKFPISRPNLTFSTLTVSNMSPEDSSIYLCSVESAGQETQYFGPGTRLLVL.

This clonotype came up a few times. This rearrangement joins TRBV6-5 to TRBJ2-3; D may be TRBD2 (6 bases). V lost 2 bases to trimming and J lost 5 bases, with 14 bases between them. The CDR3 sequence is 15 residues long. Germline V gene data show CDR1 as MNHEY and CDR2 as SVGAGI. The CDR3 loop is CASSYRRESGDTQYF. Written as DNA, the CDR3 is TGTGCCAGCAGTTACAGACGGGAGAGTGGAGATACGCAGTATTTT.

This clonotype was picked up a small number of times. The gene calls are TRBV7-9 and TRBJ2-7; 7 bases match TRBD1. Trimming removed 5 bases from V and 3 bases from J; junction bases left unmatched: 13. The CDR3 sequence is 16 residues long. Germline values: CDR1 SEHNR, CDR2 FQNEAQ (reference sequence). This CDR3 is CASSPPTGKGVYEQYF. The CDR3 DNA follows: TGTGCCAGCAGCCCGCCGACAGGGAAAGGGGTCTACGAGCAGTACTTC.